This TCR beta chain was recorded in a study of identifying expanded T cells in peripheral blood. Study-wide findings and caveats: Clone count variance between roughly 2-week samples rose with total template count. Over around two and four weeks, about 15 and 19 clones changed, versus approximately 1.2 between replicates.

Produced via immunoSEQ multiplex PCR; TCRdb's table is partial and in-frame only. Of roughly 84,000 clones in the sample, approximately 90% were seen once. A word on this clone: Its antigen is still unknown.

Trimming left V 3 bases short and J 3 bases short, with 12 bases between. CDR1 is MDHEN, CDR2 SYDVKM, per germline. This CDR3 is built from 15 residues. This chain links TRBV28 with TRBJ1-3, with a weak D call TRBD1 (6 bases). The source is a person aged 18 to 70 in good health. Sequenced input: blood. The CDR3 nucleotides are TGTGCCAGCAGTTTTGCACAGGGCGGTGGAAACACCATATATTTT. Its translation is CASSFAQGGGNTIYF.